The 8 T cell receptor beta chains below come from one sample, sequenced in a study of blood T cell repertoires in COVID-19 (dated by TCRdb to about 2020). Receptor libraries were prepared by the immunoSEQ multiplex PCR assay. TCRdb limited this immuneACCESS table to in-frame rearrangements with V and J called. A share of clones is missing; checked studies link under half to unresolved V genes, and the rest is unexplained. Here the sample has about 260,000 clones; over 80% occur a single time. 1.5% of the sample lies in the top ten. Sequenced sample: peripheral blood. The receptors derive from a woman in her thirties or forties who had recovered from COVID-19.

J is TRBJ1-4 and V is TRBV12-3 or TRBV12-4, with D unresolved. CDR3 length equals 13 residues. The V and J ends lost 1 base and 10 bases respectively, with 10 bases between them. CDR3 nucleotides: TGTGCCAGCAGTTTAGTTGGAACGGGAAAACTGTTTTTT. Translation: CASSLVGTGKLFF.

V and J are TRBV5-6 and TRBJ1-2; 9 bases match TRBD1. The length of the CDR3 is 16 residues. The V gene's germline CDR1 is SGHDT and CDR2 YYEEEE. Losses at the gene ends were 1 base for V and 6 bases for J; bases not matched to a gene: 10. The CDR3 protein is CASSLMGTGRRDGYTF. The CDR3, as DNA: TGTGCCAGCAGCTTGATGGGGACAGGGAGAAGGGATGGCTACACCTTC.

This chain connects TRBV6-5 to TRBJ1-3; D is possibly TRBD1 (5 bases). Trimming cost V 3 bases and J 4 bases, with 13 bases left between them. The CDR3 spans 15 residues. CDR1 is MNHEY and CDR2 is SVGAGI in the germline V gene. The CDR3 here is CASSYRQGRGNTIYF. Written as DNA, the CDR3 is TGTGCCAGCAGTTATCGTCAGGGTAGAGGAAACACCATATATTTT.

The V and J genes are TRBV5-4 and TRBJ2-2; TRBD1 agrees at 7 bases. V shed 5 bases and J 8 bases; nucleotides not matched to a gene: 6. In germline, CDR1 is SGHNT, CDR2 YYREEE (reference sequence). The CDR3 consists of 13 residues. The CDR3 sequence: CASSQTGSGELFF. The CDR3 coding sequence is TGTGCCAGCAGTCAGACAGGGTCGGGGGAGCTGTTTTTT.

The V and J genes are TRBV25-1 and TRBJ1-4, with a tentative D call TRBD1 (6 bases). The CDR3 extends over 15 amino acids. Between the trimmed V and J ends, which lost 5 bases and 5 bases, there was a span of 15 bases. Germline CDR1 reads MGHDK; CDR2 reads SYGVNS. The CDR3 nucleotides read TGTGCCAGCAGTTTCTACGACAGGCCGAATGAAAAACTGTTTTTT. It yields the protein CASSFYDRPNEKLFF.

CDR3 in DNA: TGCGCCAGCAGCCCGCGGACTAGCGGGACCACAGATACGCAGTATTTT. This codes for CASSPRTSGTTDTQYF. V gene TRBV5-1 combines with J gene TRBJ2-3, with 12 bases identical to TRBD2. The trim removed 4 bases at V and 2 bases at J, leaving 5 bases unmatched. This CDR3 comprises 16 residues. Looked up from germline, CDR1 is SGHRS and CDR2 is YFSETQ.

This chain links TRBV5-4 with TRBJ2-1; TRBD1 matches at 10 bases. Germline V CDR1 and CDR2: SGHNT, YYREEE (reference sequence). Losses at the gene ends were 5 bases for V and 8 bases for J; bases not matched to a gene: 19. This CDR3 is 18 amino acids long. The CDR3 nucleotides read TGTGCCAGCAGGGGGGGACAGGGGCCGATCCCCTCCTTGGATGAGCAGTTCTTC. It yields the protein CASRGGQGPIPSLDEQFF.

The gene calls are TRBV5-4 and TRBJ1-6; D gene uncertain. The CDR3 contains 15 residues. The germline V and J ends were trimmed by 0 bases and 8 bases, with 12 bases remaining between them. The germline V gene encodes CDR1 SGHNT and CDR2 YYREEE (reference sequence). The CDR3 bases are TGTGCCAGCAGCTTGGCCTCGGTCGGGTATTCACCCCTCCACTTT. This translates into CASSLASVGYSPLHF.